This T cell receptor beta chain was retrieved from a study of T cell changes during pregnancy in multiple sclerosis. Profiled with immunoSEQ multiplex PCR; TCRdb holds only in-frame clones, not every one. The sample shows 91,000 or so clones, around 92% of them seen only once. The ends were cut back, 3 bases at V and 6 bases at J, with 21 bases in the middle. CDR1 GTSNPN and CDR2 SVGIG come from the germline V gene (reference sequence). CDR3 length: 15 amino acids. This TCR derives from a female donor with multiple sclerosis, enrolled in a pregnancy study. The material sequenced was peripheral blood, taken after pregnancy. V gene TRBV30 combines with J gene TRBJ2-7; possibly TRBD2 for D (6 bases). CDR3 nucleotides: TGTGCCTGGAGCCTAGTCGAGACTAGACATGGCGAGCAGTACTTC. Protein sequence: CAWSLVETRHGEQYF.